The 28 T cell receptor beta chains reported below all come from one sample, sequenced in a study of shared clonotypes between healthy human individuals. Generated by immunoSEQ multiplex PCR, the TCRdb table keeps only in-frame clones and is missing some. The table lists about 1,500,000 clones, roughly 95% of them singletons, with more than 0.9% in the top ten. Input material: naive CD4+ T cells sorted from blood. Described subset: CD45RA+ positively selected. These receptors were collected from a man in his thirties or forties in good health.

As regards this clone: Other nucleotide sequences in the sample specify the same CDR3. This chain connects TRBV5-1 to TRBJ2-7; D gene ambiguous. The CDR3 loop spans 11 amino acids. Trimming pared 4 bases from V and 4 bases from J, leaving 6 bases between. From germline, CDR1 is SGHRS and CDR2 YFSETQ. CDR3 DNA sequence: TGCGCCAGCAGCACCGCTTACGAGCAGTACTTC. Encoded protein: CASSTAYEQYF.

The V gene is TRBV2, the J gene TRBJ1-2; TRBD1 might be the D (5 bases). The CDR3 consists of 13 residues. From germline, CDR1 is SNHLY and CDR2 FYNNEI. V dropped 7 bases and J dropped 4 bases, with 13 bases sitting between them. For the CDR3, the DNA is TGTGCCAGCAAAAACAGGCCGGTCTATGGCTACACCTTC. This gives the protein CASKNRPVYGYTF. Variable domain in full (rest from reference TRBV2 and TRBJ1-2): EPEVTQTPSHQVTQMGQEVILRCVPISNHLYFYWYRQILGQKVEFLVSFYNNEISEKSEIFDDQFSVERPDGSNFTLKIRSTKLEDSAMYFCASKNRPVYGYTFGSGTRLTVV.

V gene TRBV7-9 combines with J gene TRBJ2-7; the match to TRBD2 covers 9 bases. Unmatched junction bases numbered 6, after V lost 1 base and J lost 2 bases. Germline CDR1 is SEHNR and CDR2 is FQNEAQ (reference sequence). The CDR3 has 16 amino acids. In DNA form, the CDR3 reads TGTGCCAGCAGCTTAGGTATAGAGCGGGGGGCCTACGAGCAGTACTTC. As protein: CASSLGIERGAYEQYF. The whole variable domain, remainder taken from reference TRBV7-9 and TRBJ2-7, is DTGVSQNPRHKITKRGQNVTFRCDPISEHNRLYWYRQTLGQGPEFLTYFQNEAQLEKSRLLSDRFSAERPKGSFSTLEIQRTEQGDSAMYLCASSLGIERGAYEQYFGPGTRLTVT.

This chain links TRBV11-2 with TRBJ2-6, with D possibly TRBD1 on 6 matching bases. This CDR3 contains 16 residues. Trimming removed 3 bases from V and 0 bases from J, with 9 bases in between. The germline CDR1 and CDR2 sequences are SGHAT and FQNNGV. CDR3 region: CASSFIGGSGANVLTF. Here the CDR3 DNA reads TGTGCCAGCAGCTTCATAGGGGGCTCTGGGGCCAACGTCCTGACTTTC.

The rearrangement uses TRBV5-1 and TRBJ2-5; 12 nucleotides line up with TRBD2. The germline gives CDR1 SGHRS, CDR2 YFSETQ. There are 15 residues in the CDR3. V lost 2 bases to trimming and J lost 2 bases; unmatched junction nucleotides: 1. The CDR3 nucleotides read TGCGCCAGCAGCTTCGGACTAGCGGGACAAGAGACCCAGTACTTC. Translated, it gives CASSFGLAGQETQYF.

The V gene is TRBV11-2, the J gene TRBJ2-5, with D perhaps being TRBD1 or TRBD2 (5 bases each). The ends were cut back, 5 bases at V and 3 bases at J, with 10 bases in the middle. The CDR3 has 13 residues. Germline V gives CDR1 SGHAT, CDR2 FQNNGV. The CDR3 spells CASSPGPKETQYF. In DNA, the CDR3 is TGTGCCAGCAGCCCGGGACCAAAAGAGACCCAGTACTTC.

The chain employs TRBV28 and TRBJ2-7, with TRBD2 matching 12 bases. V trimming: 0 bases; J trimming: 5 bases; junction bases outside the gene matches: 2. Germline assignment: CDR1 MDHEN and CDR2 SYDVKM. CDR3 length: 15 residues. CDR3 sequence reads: CASSLWTSGSHEQYF. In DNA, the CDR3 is TGTGCCAGCAGTTTATGGACTAGCGGGAGCCACGAGCAGTACTTC.

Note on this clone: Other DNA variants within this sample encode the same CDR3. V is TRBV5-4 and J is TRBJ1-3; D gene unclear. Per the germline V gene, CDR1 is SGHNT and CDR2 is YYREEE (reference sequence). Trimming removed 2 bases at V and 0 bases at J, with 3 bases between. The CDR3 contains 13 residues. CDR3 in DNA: TGTGCCAGCAGCTTAGACTCTGGAAACACCATATATTTT. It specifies CASSLDSGNTIYF. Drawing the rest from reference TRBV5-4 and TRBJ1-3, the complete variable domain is ETGVTQSPTHLIKTRGQQVTLRCSSQSGHNTVSWYQQALGQGPQFIFQYYREEENGRGNFPPRFSGLQFPNYSSELNVNALELDDSALYLCASSLDSGNTIYFGEGSWLTVV.

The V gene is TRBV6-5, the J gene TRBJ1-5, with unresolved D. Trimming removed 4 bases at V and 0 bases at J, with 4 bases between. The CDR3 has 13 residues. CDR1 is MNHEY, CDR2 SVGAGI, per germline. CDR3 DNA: TGTGCCAGCAGTTTAGTTAGCAATCAGCCCCAGCATTTT. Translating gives CASSLVSNQPQHF.

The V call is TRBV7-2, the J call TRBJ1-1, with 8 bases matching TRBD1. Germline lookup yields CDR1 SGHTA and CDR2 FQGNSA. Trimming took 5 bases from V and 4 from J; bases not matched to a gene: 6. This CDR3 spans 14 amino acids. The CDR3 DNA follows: TGTGCCAGCAGCATGACAGGGGCGGGCACTGAAGCTTTCTTT. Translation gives CASSMTGAGTEAFF.

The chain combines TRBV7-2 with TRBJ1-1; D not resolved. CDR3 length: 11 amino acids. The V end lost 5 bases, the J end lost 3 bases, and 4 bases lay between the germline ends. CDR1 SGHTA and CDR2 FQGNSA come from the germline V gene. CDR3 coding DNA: TGTGCCAGCAGCCGGGACACTGAAGCTTTCTTT. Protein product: CASSRDTEAFF.

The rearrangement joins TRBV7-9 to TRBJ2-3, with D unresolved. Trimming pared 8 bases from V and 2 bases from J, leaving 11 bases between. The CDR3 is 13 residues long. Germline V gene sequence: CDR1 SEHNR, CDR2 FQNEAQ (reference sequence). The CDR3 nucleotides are TGTGCCAGCTCTCAGGACCTCACAGATACGCAGTATTTT. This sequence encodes CASSQDLTDTQYF.

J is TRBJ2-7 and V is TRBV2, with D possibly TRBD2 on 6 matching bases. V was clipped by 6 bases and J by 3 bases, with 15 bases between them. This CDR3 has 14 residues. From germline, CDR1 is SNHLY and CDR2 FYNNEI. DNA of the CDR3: TGTGCCAGCAGGGGACTCCTCGCGGTCTACGAGCAGTACTTC. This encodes CASRGLLAVYEQYF. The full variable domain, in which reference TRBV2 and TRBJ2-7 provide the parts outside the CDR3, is EPEVTQTPSHQVTQMGQEVILRCVPISNHLYFYWYRQILGQKVEFLVSFYNNEISEKSEIFDDQFSVERPDGSNFTLKIRSTKLEDSAMYFCASRGLLAVYEQYFGPGTRLTVT.

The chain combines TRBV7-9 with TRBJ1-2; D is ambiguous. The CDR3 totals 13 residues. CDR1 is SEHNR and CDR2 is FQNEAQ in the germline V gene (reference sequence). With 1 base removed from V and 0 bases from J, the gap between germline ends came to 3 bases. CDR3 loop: CASSLDTNYGYTF. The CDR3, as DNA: TGTGCCAGCAGCTTAGACACTAACTATGGCTACACCTTC.

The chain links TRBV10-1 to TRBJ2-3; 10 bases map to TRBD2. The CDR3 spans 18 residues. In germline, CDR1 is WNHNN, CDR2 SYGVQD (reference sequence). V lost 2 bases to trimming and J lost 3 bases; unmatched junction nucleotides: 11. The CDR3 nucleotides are TGCGCCAGCAGTGAGAACTTGGCTAGCGGGAGTGGAACAGATACGCAGTATTTT. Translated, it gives CASSENLASGSGTDTQYF.

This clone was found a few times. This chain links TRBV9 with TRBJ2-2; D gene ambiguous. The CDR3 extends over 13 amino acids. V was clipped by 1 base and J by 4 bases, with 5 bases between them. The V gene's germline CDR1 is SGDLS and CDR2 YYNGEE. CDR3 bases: TGTGCCAGCAGCGTACGTTCCACCGGGGAGCTGTTTTTT. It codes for CASSVRSTGELFF.

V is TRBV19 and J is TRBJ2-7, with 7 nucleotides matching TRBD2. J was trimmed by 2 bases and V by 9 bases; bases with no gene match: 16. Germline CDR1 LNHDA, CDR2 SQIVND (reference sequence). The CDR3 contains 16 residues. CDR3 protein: CASTESAGVLTYEQYF. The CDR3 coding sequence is TGTGCCAGCACCGAATCGGCGGGGGTCCTCACCTACGAGCAGTACTTC.

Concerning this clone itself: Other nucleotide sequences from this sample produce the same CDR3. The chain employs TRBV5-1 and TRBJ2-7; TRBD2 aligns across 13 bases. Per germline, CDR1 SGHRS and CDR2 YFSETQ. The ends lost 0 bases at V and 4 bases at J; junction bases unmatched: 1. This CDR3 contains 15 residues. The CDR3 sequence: CASSLGLAGGYEQYF. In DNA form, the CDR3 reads TGCGCCAGCAGCTTGGGACTAGCGGGAGGATACGAGCAGTACTTC.

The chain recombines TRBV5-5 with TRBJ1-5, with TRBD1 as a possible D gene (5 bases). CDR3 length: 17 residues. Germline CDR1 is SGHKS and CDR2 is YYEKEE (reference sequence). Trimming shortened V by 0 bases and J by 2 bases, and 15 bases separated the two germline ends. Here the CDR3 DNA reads TGTGCCAGCAGCTTGGAGCTATCCAGGGTCGGCAATCAGCCCCAGCATTTT. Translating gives CASSLELSRVGNQPQHF.

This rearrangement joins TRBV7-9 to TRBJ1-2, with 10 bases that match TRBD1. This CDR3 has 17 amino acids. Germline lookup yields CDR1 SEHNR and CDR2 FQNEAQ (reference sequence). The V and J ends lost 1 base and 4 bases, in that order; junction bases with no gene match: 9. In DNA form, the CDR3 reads TGTGCCAGCAGCTTAGGTACCGGGACAGGGGAGATCTATGGCTACACCTTC. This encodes CASSLGTGTGEIYGYTF.

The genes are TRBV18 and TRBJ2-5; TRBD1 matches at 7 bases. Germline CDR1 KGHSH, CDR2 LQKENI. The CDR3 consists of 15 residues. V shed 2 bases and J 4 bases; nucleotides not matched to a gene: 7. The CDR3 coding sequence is TGTGCCAGCTCACCAATCCTGACAGGGCGAGAGACCCAGTACTTC. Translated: CASSPILTGRETQYF.

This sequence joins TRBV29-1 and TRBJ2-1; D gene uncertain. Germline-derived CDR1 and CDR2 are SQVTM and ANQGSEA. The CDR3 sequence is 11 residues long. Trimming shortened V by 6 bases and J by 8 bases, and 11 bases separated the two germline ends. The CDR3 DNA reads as TGCAGCGTCTCTCTGGCCGATGAGCAGTTCTTC. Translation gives CSVSLADEQFF.

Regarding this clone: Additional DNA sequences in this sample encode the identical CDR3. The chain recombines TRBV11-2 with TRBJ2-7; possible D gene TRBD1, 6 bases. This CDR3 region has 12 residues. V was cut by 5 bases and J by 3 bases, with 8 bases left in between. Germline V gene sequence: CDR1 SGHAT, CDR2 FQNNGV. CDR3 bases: TGTGCCAGCAGCCAGGACAGCTACGAGCAGTACTTC. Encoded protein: CASSQDSYEQYF.

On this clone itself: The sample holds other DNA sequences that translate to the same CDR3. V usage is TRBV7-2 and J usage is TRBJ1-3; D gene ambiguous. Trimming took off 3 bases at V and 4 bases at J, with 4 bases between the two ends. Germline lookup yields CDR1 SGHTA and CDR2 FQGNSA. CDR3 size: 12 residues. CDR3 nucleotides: TGTGCCAGCAGCTTTGAGGGAAACACCATATATTTT. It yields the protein CASSFEGNTIYF.

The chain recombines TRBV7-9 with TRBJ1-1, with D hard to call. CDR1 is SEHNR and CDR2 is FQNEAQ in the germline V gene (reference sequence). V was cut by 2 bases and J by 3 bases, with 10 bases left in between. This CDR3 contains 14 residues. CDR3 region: CASSLLSEDTEAFF. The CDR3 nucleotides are TGTGCCAGCAGCTTATTGAGTGAGGACACTGAAGCTTTCTTT.

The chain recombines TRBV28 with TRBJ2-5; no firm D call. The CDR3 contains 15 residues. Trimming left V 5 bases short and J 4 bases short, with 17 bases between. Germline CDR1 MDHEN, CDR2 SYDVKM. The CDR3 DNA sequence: TGTGCCAGCAGTCCCGTCGGAAGAGGACGAGAGACCCAGTACTTC. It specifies CASSPVGRGRETQYF.

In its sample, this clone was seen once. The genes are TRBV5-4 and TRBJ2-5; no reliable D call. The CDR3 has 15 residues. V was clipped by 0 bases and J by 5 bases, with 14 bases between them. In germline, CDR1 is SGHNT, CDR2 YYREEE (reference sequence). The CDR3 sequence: CASSLDGVVGETQYF. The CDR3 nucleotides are TGTGCCAGCAGCTTGGATGGGGTGGTTGGGGAGACCCAGTACTTC.

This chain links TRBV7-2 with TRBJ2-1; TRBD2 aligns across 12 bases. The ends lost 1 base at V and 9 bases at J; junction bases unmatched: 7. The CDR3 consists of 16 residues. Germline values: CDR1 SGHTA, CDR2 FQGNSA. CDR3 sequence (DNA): TGTGCCAGCAGCTTAGTAGCGACTAGCGGGAGACCTGAGCAGTTCTTC. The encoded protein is CASSLVATSGRPEQFF.